Listed below are T cell receptor beta chains from one sample, sequenced in a study of cytomegalovirus exposure and HLA in healthy donors. Generated by immunoSEQ multiplex PCR, the TCRdb table keeps only in-frame clones and is missing some. Of some 150,000 clones in the sample, about 80% were seen once. Sequenced input: PBMCs. The origin of the receptors is a man aged 30 to 39 in good health and CMV-seropositive. CDR3s include the opening cysteine and the closing phenylalanine or tryptophan. The order of the fields is J gene, clone size, V gene, D gene, CDR3 protein, CDR3 DNA. D genes are given only for firm matches. Some rows mark clone size as missing; the rest say once, few, many or name a class of expanded clone.

J: TRBJ2-7; size: .; V: TRBV28; D: TRBD1; CDR3: CASTPDRVNYEQYF; DNA: TGTGCCAGCACTCCGGACAGGGTGAATTACGAGCAGTACTTC
J: TRBJ1-5; size: .; V: TRBV2; D: .; CDR3: CASSKGASREQPQHF; DNA: TGTGCCAGCAGTAAAGGAGCAAGCAGGGAACAGCCCCAGCATTTT
J: TRBJ1-3; size: few; V: TRBV2; D: .; CDR3: CASRSGARTRGNTIYF; DNA: TGTGCCAGCAGGTCCGGGGCGCGTACTAGGGGGAACACCATATATTTT
J: TRBJ1-1; size: .; V: TRBV5-1; D: .; CDR3: CASRRVDGEAFF; DNA: TGCGCCAGCAGGAGGGTGGACGGTGAAGCTTTCTTT
J: TRBJ2-1; size: .; V: TRBV7-8; D: TRBD2; CDR3: CASSLEGREGGEQFF; DNA: TGTGCCAGCAGCTTAGAAGGGCGGGAGGGGGGCGAGCAGTTCTTC
J: TRBJ1-5; size: .; V: TRBV18; D: .; CDR3: CASSPLGGADQPQHF; DNA: TGTGCCAGCTCACCACTCGGGGGTGCCGATCAGCCCCAGCATTTT
J: TRBJ2-3; size: .; V: TRBV7-9; D: TRBD2; CDR3: CASSPGLAVTDTQYF; DNA: TGTGCCAGCAGCCCAGGACTAGCGGTCACAGATACGCAGTATTTT
J: TRBJ2-7; size: .; V: TRBV6-5; D: .; CDR3: CASRGGLPFPYEQYF; DNA: TGTGCCAGCAGGGGGGGACTTCCATTTCCCTACGAGCAGTACTTC
J: TRBJ2-7; size: .; V: TRBV30; D: .; CDR3: CAWSLRFASYEQYF; DNA: TGTGCCTGGAGTTTACGGTTTGCCTCCTACGAGCAGTACTTC
J: TRBJ1-3; size: .; V: TRBV27; D: .; CDR3: CASRGGDGNTIYF; DNA: TGTGCCAGCAGAGGAGGAGACGGAAACACCATATATTTT
J: TRBJ1-1; size: .; V: TRBV7-9; D: .; CDR3: CASSLTVNTEAFF; DNA: TGTGCCAGCAGCTTAACGGTGAACACTGAAGCTTTCTTT
J: TRBJ2-1; size: .; V: TRBV7-8; D: .; CDR3: CASSSLTGFSYNEQFF; DNA: TGTGCCAGCAGCTCCCTAACAGGATTCTCCTACAATGAGCAGTTCTTC
J: TRBJ2-5; size: .; V: TRBV13; D: TRBD1; CDR3: CASSLDRVRETQYF; DNA: TGTGCCAGCAGCCTCGACAGGGTGAGAGAGACCCAGTACTTC
J: TRBJ2-1; size: .; V: TRBV28; D: .; CDR3: CASRRYNEQFF; DNA: TGTGCCAGCAGGCGTTACAATGAGCAGTTCTTC
J: TRBJ1-1; size: .; V: TRBV14; D: .; CDR3: CASSQVAGGNTEAFF; DNA: TGTGCCAGCAGCCAAGTGGCGGGGGGGAACACTGAAGCTTTCTTT
J: TRBJ2-2; size: .; V: TRBV5-4; D: TRBD1; CDR3: CASSDRRQGNTGELFF; DNA: TGTGCCAGCAGCGATCGGCGACAGGGGAACACCGGGGAGCTGTTTTTT
J: TRBJ1-5; size: .; V: TRBV28; D: .; CDR3: CASSSHLNQPQHF; DNA: TGTGCCAGCAGTTCCCACTTAAATCAGCCCCAGCATTTT
J: TRBJ1-5; size: .; V: TRBV18; D: .; CDR3: CASSAREDQPQHF; DNA: TGTGCCAGCTCAGCGAGGGAGGATCAGCCCCAGCATTTT
J: TRBJ2-2; size: .; V: TRBV6-5; D: TRBD2; CDR3: CASKRGGSTGELFF; DNA: TGTGCCAGCAAACGGGGGGGCAGCACCGGGGAGCTGTTTTTT
J: TRBJ1-4; size: .; V: TRBV7-9; D: .; CDR3: CSSSLLTGEKLFF; DNA: TGTTCCAGCAGCTTATTGACGGGTGAAAAACTGTTTTTT
J: TRBJ1-2; size: .; V: TRBV14; D: TRBD1; CDR3: CASSHDRGRGNYGYTF; DNA: TGTGCCAGCAGCCACGATCGTGGCAGGGGGAACTATGGCTACACCTTC
J: TRBJ2-7; size: .; V: TRBV13; D: .; CDR3: CASSQGGVAFSYEQYF; DNA: TGTGCCAGCAGCCAAGGGGGTGTAGCGTTTTCCTACGAGCAGTACTTC
J: TRBJ1-1; size: few; V: TRBV2; D: TRBD1; CDR3: CASSDRGQMNTEAFF; DNA: TGTGCCAGCAGTGACAGGGGACAGATGAACACTGAAGCTTTCTTT
J: TRBJ2-7; size: .; V: TRBV19; D: .; CDR3: CASSSQKYEQYF; DNA: TGTGCCAGTAGTTCGCAGAAATACGAGCAGTACTTC
J: TRBJ2-5; size: .; V: TRBV10-3; D: TRBD2; CDR3: CAISEGLAGQETQYF; DNA: TGTGCCATCAGCGAGGGGCTAGCGGGGCAAGAGACCCAGTACTTC
J: TRBJ1-3; size: .; V: TRBV6-5; D: .; CDR3: CASSTGRVLGNTIYF; DNA: TGTGCCAGCAGCACTGGGCGGGTGTTAGGAAACACCATATATTTT
J: TRBJ2-1; size: .; V: TRBV6-5; D: TRBD2; CDR3: CASSYSTLAGDNEQFF; DNA: TGTGCCAGCAGTTACTCGACACTAGCGGGGGATAATGAGCAGTTCTTC
J: TRBJ2-7; size: .; V: TRBV28; D: TRBD2; CDR3: CASSLGTSGSGSYEQYF; DNA: TGTGCCAGCAGTTTAGGGACTAGCGGGAGTGGGTCCTACGAGCAGTACTTC
J: TRBJ2-1; size: .; V: TRBV29-1; D: .; CDR3: CSVDAGYNEQFF; DNA: TGCAGCGTTGATGCGGGGTACAATGAGCAGTTCTTC
J: TRBJ2-5; size: .; V: TRBV4-1; D: TRBD2; CDR3: CASSPMTSGVFETQYF; DNA: TGCGCCAGCAGCCCCATGACTAGCGGGGTATTCGAGACCCAGTACTTC
J: TRBJ1-2; size: .; V: TRBV15; D: .; CDR3: CATSREGRGRFVETNYGYTF; DNA: TGTGCCACCAGCAGGGAGGGTAGAGGACGTTTTGTTGAGACGAACTATGGCTACACCTTC
J: TRBJ2-3; size: .; V: TRBV11-2; D: .; CDR3: CASSSPPGKSTDTQYF; DNA: TGTGCCAGCAGCTCACCCCCAGGGAAGAGCACAGATACGCAGTATTTT
J: TRBJ2-3; size: .; V: TRBV5-4; D: TRBD2; CDR3: CASSTTSGGPTTDTQYF; DNA: TGTGCCAGCAGCACCACTAGCGGGGGCCCCACGACAGATACGCAGTATTTT
J: TRBJ1-4; size: .; V: TRBV5-1; D: TRBD1; CDR3: CASRAPGQGIEKLFF; DNA: TGCGCCAGCAGAGCGCCGGGACAGGGGATTGAAAAACTGTTTTTT
J: TRBJ2-2; size: .; V: TRBV30; D: TRBD2; CDR3: CAWSGVSGGVAGELFF; DNA: TGTGCCTGGAGTGGTGTTAGCGGGGGGGTCGCCGGGGAGCTGTTTTTT
J: TRBJ2-5; size: .; V: TRBV14; D: TRBD2; CDR3: CASSQTSGLQETQYF; DNA: TGTGCCAGCAGCCAAACTAGCGGGTTACAAGAGACCCAGTACTTC
J: TRBJ2-7; size: few; V: TRBV11-1; D: TRBD1; CDR3: CASSFGQGASYEQYF; DNA: TGTGCCAGCAGCTTCGGACAGGGGGCCTCCTACGAGCAGTACTTC
J: TRBJ1-3; size: once; V: TRBV4-2; D: TRBD1; CDR3: CASRAGGSGNTIYF; DNA: TGTGCCAGCAGGGCAGGGGGATCTGGAAACACCATATATTTT
J: TRBJ2-5; size: .; V: TRBV18; D: .; CDR3: CASSLTQGQETQYF; DNA: TGTGCCAGCTCACTAACTCAGGGGCAAGAGACCCAGTACTTC
J: TRBJ2-2; size: once; V: TRBV12-5; D: .; CDR3: CASGLVIAQELFF; DNA: TGTGCTAGTGGTTTGGTAATAGCCCAGGAGCTGTTTTTT
J: TRBJ2-1; size: .; V: TRBV7-9; D: TRBD2; CDR3: CASSLDRAGRNNEQFF; DNA: TGTGCCAGCAGCTTAGACAGAGCGGGGAGAAACAATGAGCAGTTCTTC
J: TRBJ2-7; size: .; V: TRBV2; D: .; CDR3: CASRRGQTFYEQYF; DNA: TGTGCCAGCAGGAGAGGCCAGACTTTCTACGAGCAGTACTTC
J: TRBJ2-6; size: .; V: TRBV7-9; D: .; CDR3: CASSWPKDSHSLGANVLTF; DNA: TGTGCCAGCAGTTGGCCCAAGGACAGTCATTCTCTTGGGGCCAACGTCCTGACTTTC
J: TRBJ2-1; size: .; V: TRBV6-6; D: .; CDR3: CAGARGEYNEQFF; DNA: TGTGCCGGTGCCAGGGGGGAATACAATGAGCAGTTCTTC
J: TRBJ2-7; size: .; V: TRBV7-9; D: TRBD1; CDR3: CASSFLGQGISDYEQYF; DNA: TGTGCCAGCAGCTTCTTGGGACAGGGCATAAGTGACTACGAGCAGTACTTC
J: TRBJ2-3; size: .; V: TRBV5-4; D: TRBD1; CDR3: CASSAGQGITDTQYF; DNA: TGTGCCAGCAGCGCGGGACAGGGAATCACAGATACGCAGTATTTT
J: TRBJ2-7; size: .; V: TRBV4-1; D: .; CDR3: CASSQDLAPQYEQYF; DNA: TGCGCCAGCAGCCAAGATCTAGCCCCCCAATACGAGCAGTACTTC
J: TRBJ2-5; size: .; V: TRBV19; D: .; CDR3: CASSIGSGETQYF; DNA: TGTGCCAGTAGTATCGGCTCGGGAGAGACCCAGTACTTC